A selection of T cell receptor beta chains follows, all from one sample in a study of regulatory T cells in long-lasting Graves disease. One entry per CDR3 protein results from TCRdb running MiXCR on the multiplex PCR reads. The sample records under 450,000 distinct CDR3 sequences, more than 20% being singletons. This specimen was peripheral blood mononuclear cells (PBMCs), taken when the disease was refractory, from a patient treated with antithyroid drugs. The receptors come from a middle-aged woman with Graves disease. Both conserved end residues are part of each CDR3. D genes are given only for firm matches. Size is omitted from some rows. Given values are once, few, many or a class for expanded clones.

abundance,j_gene,d_gene,v_gene,CDR3aa,CDR3nt
.,TRBJ2-2,TRBD2,TRBV28,CASSGTVAGWDTGELFF,TGTGCCAGCAGCGGGACTGTAGCGGGATGGGACACCGGGGAGCTGTTTTTT
.,TRBJ2-5,.,TRBV7-9,CASSQGKGWEETQYF,TGTGCCAGCAGCCAAGGAAAGGGGTGGGAAGAGACCCAGTACTTC
.,TRBJ2-1,.,TRBV11-1,CASSLGPVGVGEQFF,TGTGCCAGCAGCTTAGGCCCGGTAGGGGTGGGCGAGCAGTTCTTC
many,TRBJ2-7,.,TRBV5-1,CASSPGQAGTYEQYF,TGCGCCAGCAGCCCCGGACAGGCGGGAACCTACGAGCAGTACTTC
many,TRBJ2-6,.,TRBV6-4,CASSDNSGANVLTF,TGTGCCAGCAGTGACAACTCTGGGGCCAACGTCCTGACTTTC
many,TRBJ1-1,.,TRBV6-1,CASTPPGRGNTEAFF,TGTGCCAGCACTCCGCCAGGGAGGGGGAACACTGAAGCTTTCTTT
.,TRBJ2-6,TRBD2,TRBV5-1,CASSAGAGANVLTF,TGCGCCAGCAGTGCGGGGGCTGGGGCCAACGTCCTGACTTTC
many,TRBJ1-5,.,TRBV7-6,CASSPGAGAGNQPQHF,TGTGCCAGCTCCCCGGGGGCAGGGGCCGGCAATCAGCCCCAGCATTTT
many,TRBJ2-7,.,TRBV6-9,CASSYGKDFSYEQYF,TGTGCCAGCAGTTATGGGAAAGACTTCTCCTACGAGCAGTACTTC
.,TRBJ1-5,.,TRBV24-1,CATSDLDRMVGSHQPQHF,TGTGCCACCAGTGATTTGGACAGGATGGTGGGTAGCCATCAGCCCCAGCATTTT
many,TRBJ2-1,TRBD2,TRBV6-2/TRBV6-3,CASSPSRGIAGTRYNEQFF,TGTGCCAGCAGTCCCTCCCGAGGAATAGCGGGAACTAGGTACAATGAGCAGTTCTTC
once,TRBJ2-2,.,TRBV6-1,CASSLITNTGELFF,TGTGCCAGCAGTCTGATTACTAACACCGGGGAGCTGTTTTTT
.,TRBJ1-6,.,TRBV6-1,CASRALGFNSPLHF,TGTGCCAGCAGAGCCCTGGGGTTTAATTCACCCCTCCACTTT
.,TRBJ2-7,.,TRBV19,CASSIENVEIWRQYF,TGTGCCAGTAGTATAGAGAACGTCGAGATTTGGAGGCAGTACTTC
many,TRBJ2-5,TRBD2,TRBV12-3/TRBV12-4,CASSSPPGLAGETQYF,TGTGCCAGCAGTTCCCCCCCTGGACTAGCGGGAGAGACCCAGTACTTC
.,TRBJ1-1,TRBD1,TRBV5-1,CASSAGTGNTEAFF,TGCGCCAGCAGCGCCGGGACAGGGAACACTGAAGCTTTCTTT
.,TRBJ2-3,.,TRBV6-2/TRBV6-3,CASSYYSTGPDTQYF,TGTGCCAGCAGTTACTATTCTACGGGACCAGATACGCAGTATTTT
many,TRBJ2-7,.,TRBV12-3/TRBV12-4,CASSFFTGSYEQYF,TGTGCCAGCAGTTTCTTTACGGGCTCCTACGAGCAGTACTTC
many,TRBJ2-7,TRBD2,TRBV2,CASSRVAGAYEQYF,TGTGCCAGCAGCCGCGTGGCGGGAGCCTACGAGCAGTACTTC
many,TRBJ1-2,.,TRBV19,CASRSASYGYTF,TGTGCCAGTAGGTCCGCCTCCTATGGCTACACCTTC
.,TRBJ2-4,.,TRBV7-9,CANSPGRVAKNIQYF,TGTGCCAACAGCCCGGGACGGGTAGCCAAAAACATTCAGTACTTC
.,TRBJ2-5,TRBD2,TRBV10-2,CASKGDSGGWGKTQYF,TGCGCCAGCAAAGGGGATAGCGGGGGCTGGGGAAAGACCCAGTACTTC
.,TRBJ2-5,.,TRBV4-1,CASSQGPLETQYF,TGCGCCAGCAGCCAAGGCCCATTGGAGACCCAGTACTTC
.,TRBJ1-5,TRBD1,TRBV5-8,CASSLGQGLNQPQHF,TGTGCCAGCAGCTTGGGACAGGGTCTCAATCAGCCCCAGCATTTT
many,TRBJ1-6,.,TRBV28,CASSLGGGSPLHF,TGTGCCAGCAGCTTAGGGGGGGGATCACCCCTCCACTTT
few,TRBJ2-7,TRBD2,TRBV15,CATSSRDYYEQYF,TGTGCCACCAGCAGCCGGGACTACTACGAGCAGTACTTC
.,TRBJ1-1,.,TRBV7-8,CASSLEQDIAEAFF,TGTGCCAGCAGCTTAGAACAGGACATCGCTGAAGCTTTCTTT
.,TRBJ2-2,.,TRBV20-1,CSARHDRNTGELFF,TGCAGTGCTAGACACGACAGAAACACCGGGGAGCTGTTTTTT
many,TRBJ2-7,TRBD1,TRBV7-3,CASSWTGPGEQYF,TGTGCCAGCAGCTGGACAGGGCCGGGCGAGCAGTACTTC
.,TRBJ2-3,.,TRBV28,CASNIDSRTDTQYF,TGTGCCAGCAACATCGACAGCCGCACAGATACGCAGTATTTT
many,TRBJ1-2,.,TRBV7-8,CASSFKQGGYGYTF,TGTGCCAGCAGCTTCAAACAGGGAGGGTATGGCTACACCTTC
.,TRBJ2-7,.,TRBV3-1,CASSQDRRSYEQYF,TGTGCCAGCAGCCAAGACCGTCGTTCCTACGAGCAGTACTTC
few,TRBJ2-7,TRBD1,TRBV10-3,CAISELAGGEQYF,TGTGCCATCAGTGAGTTGGCAGGGGGCGAGCAGTACTTC
many,TRBJ1-4,.,TRBV12-3/TRBV12-4,CASSLGGSNEKLFF,TGTGCCAGCAGTTTGGGGGGCTCTAATGAAAAACTGTTTTTT
few,TRBJ2-5,TRBD1,TRBV9,CASGTRTGGIQETQYF,TGTGCCAGCGGAACCCGGACAGGGGGCATCCAAGAGACCCAGTACTTC
.,TRBJ2-7,.,TRBV6-2/TRBV6-3,CASSYYGTVPTYEQYF,TGTGCCAGCAGTTACTATGGGACTGTTCCAACCTACGAGCAGTACTTC
.,TRBJ1-2,.,TRBV19,CASSISGYTF,TGTGCCAGTAGTATCAGCGGCTACACCTTC
few,TRBJ2-7,.,TRBV12-3/TRBV12-4,CASSLRQGRGMGEQYF,TGTGCCAGCAGCCTTAGACAGGGGAGGGGAATGGGTGAGCAGTACTTC
many,TRBJ2-2,TRBD2,TRBV5-4,CASSLVAGVGTGELFF,TGTGCCAGCAGCTTGGTTGCGGGAGTAGGAACCGGGGAGCTGTTTTTT
many,TRBJ1-6,.,TRBV2,CASTQDGLISPLHF,TGTGCCAGCACTCAGGACGGACTGATCTCACCCCTCCACTTT
many,TRBJ1-4,TRBD1,TRBV6-2/TRBV6-3,CASSYSDRGLEKLFF,TGTGCCAGCAGTTATTCCGACAGGGGGCTGGAAAAACTGTTTTTT
many,TRBJ2-7,TRBD1,TRBV11-2,CASSLVPAQGAYEQYF,TGTGCCAGCAGCTTAGTGCCGGCTCAGGGGGCATACGAGCAGTACTTC
.,TRBJ1-4,TRBD1,TRBV9,CASSPPIGQGGNEKLFF,TGTGCCAGCAGCCCACCAATCGGACAGGGAGGTAATGAAAAACTGTTTTTT
many,TRBJ2-7,.,TRBV5-1,CASSLDGEARLYEQYF,TGCGCCAGCAGCTTAGACGGGGAGGCGAGACTGTACGAGCAGTACTTC
many,TRBJ1-2,TRBD1,TRBV2,CASSWDRGYYTF,TGTGCCTCCTCCTGGGACAGGGGCTACTACACCTTC
.,TRBJ2-1,.,TRBV28,CASSFAGRGNEQFF,TGTGCCAGCAGTTTCGCGGGGAGGGGGAATGAGCAGTTCTTC
.,TRBJ1-1,.,TRBV2,CANPRERSTEAFF,TGTGCCAACCCCAGGGAGCGGAGCACTGAAGCTTTCTTT
few,TRBJ2-7,TRBD1,TRBV29-1,CSAYTGGYEQYF,TGCAGCGCCTATACAGGGGGCTACGAGCAGTACTTC
few,TRBJ2-1,TRBD1,TRBV29-1,CSVEERDRVHNEQFF,TGCAGCGTTGAAGAGAGGGACAGGGTCCACAATGAGCAGTTCTTC
many,TRBJ2-7,.,TRBV28,CASSSPGQGSYEQYF,TGTGCCAGCAGCAGCCCGGGACAAGGCTCCTACGAGCAGTACTTC
.,TRBJ1-2,.,TRBV7-2,CASSLALREEGYGYTF,TGTGCCAGCAGCTTAGCGCTGAGGGAGGAAGGCTATGGCTACACCTTC
many,TRBJ2-7,.,TRBV12-3/TRBV12-4,CASSLTGTKYEQYF,TGTGCCAGCAGCCTTACAGGGACTAAGTACGAGCAGTACTTC
.,TRBJ2-7,TRBD2,TRBV4-1,CASSPSAGAWYEQYF,TGCGCCAGCAGCCCATCAGCGGGAGCTTGGTACGAGCAGTACTTC
many,TRBJ2-5,TRBD2,TRBV11-2,CASSSRWSGREGETQYF,TGTGCCAGCAGCTCCCGCTGGAGCGGGAGAGAGGGAGAGACCCAGTACTTC
.,TRBJ1-1,.,TRBV15,CATKLEALNTEAFF,TGTGCCACCAAGTTAGAGGCGTTGAACACTGAAGCTTTCTTT
few,TRBJ1-1,.,TRBV19,CASSMAPNTEAFF,TGTGCCAGTAGTATGGCACCGAACACTGAAGCTTTCTTT
few,TRBJ1-2,TRBD1,TRBV6-1,CATVTGGGYGYTF,TGTGCCACCGTGACAGGGGGCGGCTATGGCTACACCTTC